The clone carrying this TCR beta chain was seen once. Naive CD8 cells lacked CD45RO, underwent positive selection for CCR7 and left out terminally differentiated effector memory CD45RA+ cells. The repertoire was sequenced with immunoSEQ multiplex PCR; TCRdb's copy has only in-frame clones and lacks some. The table includes 800,000 to 950,000 clones, about 96% detected once. CDR1 is SEHNR and CDR2 is FQNEAQ in the germline V gene (reference sequence). The V end was cut by 3 bases, the J end by 4 bases, with 13 bases between. The CDR3 consists of 15 residues. The data are from a study of shared clonotypes between healthy human individuals.

The material sequenced was naive CD8+ T cells sorted from blood. This chain links TRBV7-9 with TRBJ2-1, with D tentatively TRBD2 (5 bases). The sequence came from a man between 25 and 39 years old in good health. The CDR3: CASSLRDRVYNEQFF. The CDR3 region has the DNA TGTGCCAGCAGCTTGAGGGATCGAGTTTACAATGAGCAGTTCTTC. The whole variable domain, remainder taken from reference TRBV7-9 and TRBJ2-1, is DTGVSQNPRHKITKRGQNVTFRCDPISEHNRLYWYRQTLGQGPEFLTYFQNEAQLEKSRLLSDRFSAERPKGSFSTLEIQRTEQGDSAMYLCASSLRDRVYNEQFFGPGTRLTVL.